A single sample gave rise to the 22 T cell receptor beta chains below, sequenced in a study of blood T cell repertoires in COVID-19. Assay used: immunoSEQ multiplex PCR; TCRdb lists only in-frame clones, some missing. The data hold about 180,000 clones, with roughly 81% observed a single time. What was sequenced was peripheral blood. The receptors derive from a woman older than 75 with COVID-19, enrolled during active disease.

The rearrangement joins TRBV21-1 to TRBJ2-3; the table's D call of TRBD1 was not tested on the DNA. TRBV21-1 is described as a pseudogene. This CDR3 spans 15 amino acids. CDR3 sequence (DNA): TGTGCCAGCAGCAAAGTTGAGACAGGCACAGATACGCAGTATTTT. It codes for CASSKVETGTDTQYF.

The CDR3 loop reads CASSFQGITDTQYF. CDR3 bases: TGCGCCAGCAGCTTTCAGGGGATCACAGATACGCAGTATTTT. The gene calls are TRBV5-1 and TRBJ2-3; tentatively, D is TRBD1 (6 bases). The CDR3 extends over 14 amino acids. Looked up from germline, CDR1 is SGHRS and CDR2 is YFSETQ. V gave up 2 bases and J gave up 2 bases, with 9 bases separating them.

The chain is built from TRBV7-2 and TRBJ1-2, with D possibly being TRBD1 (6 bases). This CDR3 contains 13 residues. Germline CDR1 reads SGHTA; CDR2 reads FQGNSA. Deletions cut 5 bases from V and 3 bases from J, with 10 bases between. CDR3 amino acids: CASSPQGDYGYTF. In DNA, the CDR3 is TGTGCCAGCAGCCCACAGGGCGACTATGGCTACACCTTC. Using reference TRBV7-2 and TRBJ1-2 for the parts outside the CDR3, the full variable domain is GAGVSQSPSNKVTEKGKDVELRCDPISGHTALYWYRQSLGQGLEFLIYFQGNSAPDKSGLPSDRFSAERTGGSVSTLTIQRTQQEDSAVYLCASSPQGDYGYTFGSGTRLTVV.

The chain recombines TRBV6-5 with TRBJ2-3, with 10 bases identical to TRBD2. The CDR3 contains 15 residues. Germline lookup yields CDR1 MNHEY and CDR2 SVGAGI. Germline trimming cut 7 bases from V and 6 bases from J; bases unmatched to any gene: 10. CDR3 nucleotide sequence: TGTGCCAGCACCACCACTAGCGGGGCTGGGGATACGCAGTATTTT. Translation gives CASTTTSGAGDTQYF.

CDR3 in DNA: TGTGCCAGCAGCTTAATGGGACAGGGGGCATACGAGCAGTACTTC. Encoded protein: CASSLMGQGAYEQYF. This sequence joins TRBV7-2 and TRBJ2-7, with 12 bases that match TRBD1. Germline CDR1 and CDR2: SGHTA and FQGNSA. V trimming: 2 bases; J trimming: 4 bases; junction bases outside the gene matches: 3. This CDR3 comprises 15 residues.

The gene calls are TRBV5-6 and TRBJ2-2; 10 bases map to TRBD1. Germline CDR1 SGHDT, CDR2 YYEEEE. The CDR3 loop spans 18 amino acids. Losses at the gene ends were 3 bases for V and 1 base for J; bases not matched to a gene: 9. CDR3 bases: TGTGCCAGCAGCTATCCCGGGACAGGGGTTAGGAACACCGGGGAGCTGTTTTTT. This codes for CASSYPGTGVRNTGELFF.

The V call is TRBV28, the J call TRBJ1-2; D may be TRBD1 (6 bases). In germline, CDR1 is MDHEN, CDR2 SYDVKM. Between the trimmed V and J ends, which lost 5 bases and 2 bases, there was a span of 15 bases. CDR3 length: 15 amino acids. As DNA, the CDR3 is TGTGCCAGCAGTCACCTTTCGGGACACAACTATGGCTACACCTTC. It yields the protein CASSHLSGHNYGYTF.

The CDR3 loop reads CASSLLTGGASDTQYF. Here the CDR3 DNA reads TGTGCCAGCAGCTTGTTGACAGGGGGCGCTTCAGATACGCAGTATTTT. The chain links TRBV5-4 to TRBJ2-3, with TRBD1 identical over 10 bases. CDR3 length: 16 residues. J lost 4 bases, V lost 1 base, and 6 bases had no gene match. The germline CDR1 and CDR2 sequences are SGHNT and YYREEE (reference sequence).

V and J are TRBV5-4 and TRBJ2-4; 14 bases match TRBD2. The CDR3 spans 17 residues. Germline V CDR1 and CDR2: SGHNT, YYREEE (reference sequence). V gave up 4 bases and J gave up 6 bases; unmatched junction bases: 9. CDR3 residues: CASSPGLAGAGGNIQYF. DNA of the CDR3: TGTGCCAGCAGCCCGGGACTAGCGGGAGCCGGGGGAAACATTCAGTACTTC.

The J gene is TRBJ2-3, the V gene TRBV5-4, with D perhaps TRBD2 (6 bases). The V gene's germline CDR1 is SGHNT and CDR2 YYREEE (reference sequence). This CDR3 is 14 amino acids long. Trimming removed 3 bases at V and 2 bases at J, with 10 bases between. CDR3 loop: CASSSPGDTDTQYF. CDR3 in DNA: TGTGCCAGCAGCTCTCCGGGGGACACAGATACGCAGTATTTT. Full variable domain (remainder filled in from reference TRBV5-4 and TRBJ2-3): ETGVTQSPTHLIKTRGQQVTLRCSSQSGHNTVSWYQQALGQGPQFIFQYYREEENGRGNFPPRFSGLQFPNYSSELNVNALELDDSALYLCASSSPGDTDTQYFGPGTRLTVL.

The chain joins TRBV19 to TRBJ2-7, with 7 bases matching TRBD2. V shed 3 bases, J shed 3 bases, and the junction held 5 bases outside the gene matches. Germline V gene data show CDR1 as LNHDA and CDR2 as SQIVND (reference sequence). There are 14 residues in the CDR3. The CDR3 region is CASSMGGSNYEQYF. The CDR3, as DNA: TGTGCCAGTAGTATGGGCGGGAGTAACTACGAGCAGTACTTC.

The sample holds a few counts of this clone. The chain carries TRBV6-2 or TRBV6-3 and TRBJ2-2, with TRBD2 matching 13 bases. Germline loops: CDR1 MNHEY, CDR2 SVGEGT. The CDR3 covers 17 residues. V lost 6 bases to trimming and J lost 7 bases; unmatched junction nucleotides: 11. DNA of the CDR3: TGTGCCAGCAGCCGCCTAACTAGCGGGGGGGCCGGCGGGGAGCTGTTTTTT. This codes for CASSRLTSGGAGGELFF.

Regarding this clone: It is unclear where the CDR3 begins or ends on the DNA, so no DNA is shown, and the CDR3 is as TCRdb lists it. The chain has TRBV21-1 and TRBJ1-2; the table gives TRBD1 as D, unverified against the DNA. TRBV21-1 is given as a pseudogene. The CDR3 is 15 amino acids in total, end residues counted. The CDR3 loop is CASSKVGTGSAGYTF.

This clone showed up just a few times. CDR3 sequence (DNA): TGTGCCAGTAGTATCGGCCAGGGTGCGGCCGAGCAGTACTTC. Its protein product is CASSIGQGAAEQYF. The chain is built from TRBV19 and TRBJ2-7; D perhaps matches TRBD1 (5 bases). V lost 3 bases and J lost 6, with 15 bases in between. Germline CDR1 is LNHDA and CDR2 is SQIVND (reference sequence). The CDR3 is 14 amino acids.

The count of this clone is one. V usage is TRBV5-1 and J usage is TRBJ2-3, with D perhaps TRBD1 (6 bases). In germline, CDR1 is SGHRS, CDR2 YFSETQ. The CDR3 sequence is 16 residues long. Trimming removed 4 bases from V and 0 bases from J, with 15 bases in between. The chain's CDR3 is CASSPDRISSTDTQYF. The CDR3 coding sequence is TGCGCCAGCAGCCCGGACAGAATTTCGAGCACAGATACGCAGTATTTT.

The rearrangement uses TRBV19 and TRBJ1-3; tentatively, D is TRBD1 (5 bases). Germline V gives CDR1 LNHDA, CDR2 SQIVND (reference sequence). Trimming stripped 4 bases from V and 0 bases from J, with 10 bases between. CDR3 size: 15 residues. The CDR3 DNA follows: TGTGCCAGTAGTACAACAGGAGACTCTGGAAACACCATATATTTT. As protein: CASSTTGDSGNTIYF.

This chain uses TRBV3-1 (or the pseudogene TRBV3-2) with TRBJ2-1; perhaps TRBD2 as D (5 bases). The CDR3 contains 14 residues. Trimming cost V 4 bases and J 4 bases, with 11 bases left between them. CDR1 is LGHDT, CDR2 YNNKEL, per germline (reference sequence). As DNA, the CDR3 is TGTGCCAGCAGCCGACGGACTCTTTACAATGAGCAGTTCTTC. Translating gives CASSRRTLYNEQFF.

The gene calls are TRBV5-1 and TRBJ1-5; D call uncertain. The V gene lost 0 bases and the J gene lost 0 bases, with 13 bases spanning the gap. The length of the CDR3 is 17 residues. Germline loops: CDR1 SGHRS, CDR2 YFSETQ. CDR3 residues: CASSLGSAGNSNQPQHF. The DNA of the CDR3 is TGCGCCAGCAGCTTGGGATCGGCGGGGAATAGCAATCAGCCCCAGCATTTT. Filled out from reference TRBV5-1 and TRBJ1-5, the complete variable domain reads KAGVTQTPRYLIKTRGQQVTLSCSPISGHRSVSWYQQTPGQGLQFLFEYFSETQRNKGNFPGRFSGRQFSNSRSEMNVSTLELGDSALYLCASSLGSAGNSNQPQHFGDGTRLSIL.

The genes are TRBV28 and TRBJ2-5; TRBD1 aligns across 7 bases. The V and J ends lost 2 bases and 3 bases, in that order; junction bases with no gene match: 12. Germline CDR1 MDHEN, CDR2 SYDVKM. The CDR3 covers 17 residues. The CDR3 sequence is CASSLVTPGQKKETQYF. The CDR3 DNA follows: TGTGCCAGCAGTTTAGTTACCCCGGGACAGAAAAAAGAGACCCAGTACTTC.

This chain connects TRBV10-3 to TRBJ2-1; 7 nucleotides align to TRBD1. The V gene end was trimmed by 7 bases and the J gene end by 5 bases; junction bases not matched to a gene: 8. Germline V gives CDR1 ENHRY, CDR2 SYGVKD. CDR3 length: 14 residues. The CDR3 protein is CAINRQGEDNEQFF. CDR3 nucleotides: TGTGCCATCAACAGACAGGGAGAAGACAATGAGCAGTTCTTC.

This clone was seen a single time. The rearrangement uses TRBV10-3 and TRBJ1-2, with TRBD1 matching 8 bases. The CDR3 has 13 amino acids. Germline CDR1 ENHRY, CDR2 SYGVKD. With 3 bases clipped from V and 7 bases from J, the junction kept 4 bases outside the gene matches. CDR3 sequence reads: CAISDGDRLGYTF. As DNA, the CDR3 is TGTGCCATCAGTGATGGGGACAGGCTTGGCTACACCTTC.

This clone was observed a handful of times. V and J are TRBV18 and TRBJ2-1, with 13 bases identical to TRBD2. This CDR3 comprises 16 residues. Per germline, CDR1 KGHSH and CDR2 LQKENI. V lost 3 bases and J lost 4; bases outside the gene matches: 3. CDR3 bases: TGTGCCAGCTCACCGGGACTAGCGGGATTGTACAATGAGCAGTTCTTC. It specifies CASSPGLAGLYNEQFF.